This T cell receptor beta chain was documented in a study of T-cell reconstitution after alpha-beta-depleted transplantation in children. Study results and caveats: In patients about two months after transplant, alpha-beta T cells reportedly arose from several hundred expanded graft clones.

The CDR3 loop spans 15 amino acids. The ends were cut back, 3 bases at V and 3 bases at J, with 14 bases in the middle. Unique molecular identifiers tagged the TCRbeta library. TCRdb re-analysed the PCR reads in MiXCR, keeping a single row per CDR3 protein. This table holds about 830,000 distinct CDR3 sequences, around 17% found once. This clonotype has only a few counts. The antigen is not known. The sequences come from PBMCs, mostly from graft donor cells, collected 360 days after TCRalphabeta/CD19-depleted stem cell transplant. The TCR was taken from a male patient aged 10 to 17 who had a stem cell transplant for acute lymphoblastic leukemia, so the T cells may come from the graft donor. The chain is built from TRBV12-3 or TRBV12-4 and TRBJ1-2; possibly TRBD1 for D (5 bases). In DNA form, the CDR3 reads TGTGCCAGCAGTTTGGGGCAGCGCCCCTACTATGGCTACACCTTC. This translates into CASSLGQRPYYGYTF.